Shown below are 15 T cell receptor beta chains from a single sample sequenced in a study of cytomegalovirus exposure and HLA in healthy donors. The PCR used 60 Vbeta and 13 Jbeta primers. The assay was immunoSEQ multiplex PCR, and TCRdb's table has in-frame clones only and misses some. The sample comprises over 150,000 clones, roughly 80% of which are singletons, and 0.38% rests with the top ten. Sequencing was carried out using PBMCs. These receptors came from a boy under 10 years old in good health and CMV-seronegative.

In this sample, this clone turned up a few times. The chain couples TRBV27 to TRBJ2-5, with D perhaps TRBD1 (6 bases). The CDR3 is 11 amino acids. The germline V and J ends were trimmed by 7 bases and 5 bases, with 8 bases remaining between them. Germline V lookup: CDR1 MNHEY, CDR2 SMNVEV (reference sequence). CDR3 DNA: TGTGCCAGCATTCAGGGGGAGACCCAGTACTTC. Residues: CASIQGETQYF.

This sequence joins TRBV25-1 and TRBJ2-3, with 12 bases fitting TRBD2. From germline, CDR1 is MGHDK and CDR2 SYGVNS. After removal of 4 bases from V and 6 bases from J, the junction contained 8 bases not matched to a gene. There are 16 residues in the CDR3. CDR3 in amino acids: CASSGLTSGSPDTQYF. The CDR3 DNA sequence: TGTGCCAGCAGTGGTTTGACTAGCGGGAGTCCTGATACGCAGTATTTT.

The chain is built from TRBV11-3 and TRBJ2-5; TRBD1 matches at 7 bases. The J call may not be correct, given that the DNA end is closer to TRBJ2-7. Germline V lookup: CDR1 SGHNT, CDR2 YENEEA. The CDR3 runs 13 residues. In DNA, the CDR3 is TGTGCCAGCAGCCTCCGACAGGGCTACGAGCAGTACTTC. Amino acids: CASSLRQGYEQYF.

This chain connects TRBV29-1 to TRBJ1-3; 9 nucleotides agree with TRBD1. CDR1 is SQVTM, CDR2 ANQGSEA, per germline. The junction had 10 bases not matched to a gene; V was cut back by 4 bases and J by 9 bases. The CDR3 covers 14 residues. The CDR3 bases are TGCAGCGTTGCTATCGGGACAGGGTGGGGCACCATATATTTT. It specifies CSVAIGTGWGTIYF.

The chain recombines TRBV5-5 with TRBJ2-1, with D possibly TRBD1 on 7 matching bases. V was cut by 4 bases and J by 6 bases, with 17 bases left in between. Germline loops: CDR1 SGHKS, CDR2 YYEKEE (reference sequence). There are 15 residues in the CDR3. The CDR3 nucleotides are TGTGCCAGCAGCCAGGGGGGTACTCCCTTCAATGAGCAGTTCTTC. This gives the protein CASSQGGTPFNEQFF.

The V call is TRBV15, the J call TRBJ2-1; TRBD1 aligns across 9 bases. The CDR3 loop spans 15 amino acids. Trimming took 1 base from V and 12 from J; bases not matched to a gene: 10. The V gene's germline CDR1 is LNHNV and CDR2 YYDKDF (reference sequence). The CDR3 protein is CATSRGPGTGFGQFF. The CDR3 DNA reads as TGTGCCACCAGCAGAGGTCCCGGGACAGGGTTTGGGCAGTTCTTC. Full variable domain (missing parts from reference TRBV15 and TRBJ2-1): DAMVIQNPRYQVTQFGKPVTLSCSQTLNHNVMYWYQQKSSQAPKLLFHYYDKDFNNEADTPDNFQSRRPNTSFCFLDIRSPGLGDTAMYLCATSRGPGTGFGQFFGPGTRLTVL.

V and J are TRBV21-1 and TRBJ2-1; the DNA was not compared with TRBD2, the D call given in the table. TRBV21-1 is listed as a pseudogene. The CDR3 is 15 residues long. The CDR3 sequence is CASRQEREMNNEQFF. In DNA form, the CDR3 reads TGTGCCAGCAGGCAGGAGCGGGAGATGAACAATGAGCAGTTCTTC.

This clone showed up just once. The genes are TRBV29-1 and TRBJ2-7; TRBD1 matches at 8 bases. With 6 bases clipped from V and 6 bases from J, the junction kept 13 bases outside the gene matches. The CDR3 has 14 residues. CDR1 is SQVTM and CDR2 is ANQGSEA in the germline V gene. The CDR3: CSVGTGTGFSEQYF. For the CDR3, the DNA is TGCAGCGTCGGCACCGGGACAGGTTTTTCCGAGCAGTACTTC.

V usage is TRBV15 and J usage is TRBJ2-7, with 7 bases lining up with TRBD2. The CDR3 is 15 residues long. The V and J ends lost 1 base and 1 base, in that order; junction bases with no gene match: 4. Germline lookup yields CDR1 LNHNV and CDR2 YYDKDF (reference sequence). CDR3 sequence (DNA): TGTGCCACCAGCAGAGGCGGGAGTGGGTCCTACGAGCAGTACTTC. Amino acids: CATSRGGSGSYEQYF. Full variable domain (outside the CDR3, taken from reference TRBV15 and TRBJ2-7): DAMVIQNPRYQVTQFGKPVTLSCSQTLNHNVMYWYQQKSSQAPKLLFHYYDKDFNNEADTPDNFQSRRPNTSFCFLDIRSPGLGDTAMYLCATSRGGSGSYEQYFGPGTRLTVT.

The CDR3 DNA sequence: TGTGCCATCAGTGAGGGACAGGGGACAGATACGCAGTATTTT. It translates to CAISEGQGTDTQYF. This rearrangement joins TRBV10-3 to TRBJ2-3, with TRBD1 matching 9 bases. Unmatched junction bases numbered 0, after V lost 2 bases and J lost 3 bases. This CDR3 contains 14 residues. Looked up from germline, CDR1 is ENHRY and CDR2 is SYGVKD.

The count of this clone is one. V usage is TRBV13 and J usage is TRBJ2-1; maybe TRBD1 (7 bases). V was pared by 4 bases and J by 4 bases, with 14 bases between. This CDR3 has 15 residues. Germline loops: CDR1 PRHDT, CDR2 FYEKMQ (reference sequence). CDR3 nucleotides: TGTGCCAGCAGCTCAGGGGGAGGCCCATACAATGAGCAGTTCTTC. Translating it yields CASSSGGGPYNEQFF.

This clone was detected only once. The rearrangement joins TRBV5-1 to TRBJ2-7; unclear D gene. V was shortened by 2 bases and J by 2 bases, with 11 bases between the two germline ends. Germline CDR1 is SGHRS and CDR2 is YFSETQ. This CDR3 spans 14 amino acids. CDR3 protein: CASSFSDRAYEQYF. CDR3 in DNA: TGCGCCAGCAGCTTTAGTGATCGTGCCTACGAGCAGTACTTC.

The rearrangement joins TRBV25-1 to TRBJ2-2, with 9 nucleotides matching TRBD2. The CDR3 spans 16 residues. J was trimmed by 3 bases and V by 4 bases; bases with no gene match: 6. Germline loops: CDR1 MGHDK, CDR2 SYGVNS. The chain's CDR3 is CASSANSGRDTGELFF. Here the CDR3 DNA reads TGTGCCAGCAGTGCCAATAGCGGGAGAGACACCGGGGAGCTGTTTTTT.

The rearrangement uses TRBV7-9 and TRBJ1-5, with D perhaps matching TRBD1 (5 bases). Between the trimmed V and J ends, which lost 5 bases and 5 bases, there was a span of 7 bases. Germline V gene lookup returns CDR1 SEHNR and CDR2 FQNEAQ (reference sequence). The CDR3 length is 12 residues. The CDR3 region is CASSGRDQPQHF. For the CDR3, the DNA is TGTGCCAGCAGCGGCAGGGATCAGCCCCAGCATTTT.

J is TRBJ1-1 and V is TRBV29-1; 8 bases align to TRBD1. The CDR3 has 13 residues. CDR1 and CDR2 from the germline V gene are SQVTM and ANQGSEA. Germline trimming cut 8 bases from V and 0 bases from J; bases unmatched to any gene: 5. The CDR3 sequence is CSSDRGMNTEAFF. The DNA for the CDR3 is TGCAGCAGTGACAGGGGAATGAACACTGAAGCTTTCTTT.